Shown below are 27 T cell receptor beta chains from a single sample sequenced in a study of T cell changes during pregnancy in multiple sclerosis (dated by TCRdb to the late 2010s). The library was generated by the immunoSEQ multiplex PCR assay. Not all clones reach the TCRdb copy of this immuneACCESS table, which keeps in-frame sequences only. Checked studies attribute under half of the gap to unresolved V genes and leave the rest unexplained. The sample table shows roughly 61,000 clones, and under 95% are seen once. In total, the top ten clones hold approximately 3% of the sample. The source was peripheral blood, collected in the first trimester of pregnancy. The receptor set was obtained from a female donor in good health, enrolled as a control in a pregnancy study.

The chain combines TRBV5-6 with TRBJ1-3, with D perhaps matching TRBD1 (5 bases). V dropped 2 bases and J dropped 0 bases, with 9 bases sitting between them. Germline V gene data show CDR1 as SGHDT and CDR2 as YYEEEE. The CDR3 length is 15 residues. CDR3 DNA: TGTGCCAGCAGCTTCTACAGGAACTCTGGAAACACCATATATTTT. It codes for CASSFYRNSGNTIYF. Based on the CDR3 plus reference TRBV5-6 and TRBJ1-3, the full variable domain is DAGVTQSPTHLIKTRGQQVTLRCSPKSGHDTVSWYQQALGQGPQFIFQYYEEEERQRGNFPDRFSGHQFPNYSSELNVNALLLGDSALYLCASSFYRNSGNTIYFGEGSWLTVV.

The rearrangement joins TRBV5-6 to TRBJ2-7, with D perhaps matching TRBD2 (6 bases). This CDR3 region has 16 residues. Trimming removed 4 bases at V and 5 bases at J, with 22 bases between. Germline lookup yields CDR1 SGHDT and CDR2 YYEEEE. In DNA form, the CDR3 reads TGTGCCAGCAGCCGGGAACCGGGACTTACTCCTCACGAGCAGTACTTC. Residues: CASSREPGLTPHEQYF.

This rearrangement joins TRBV19 to TRBJ2-3; TRBD2 matches 12 bases. CDR1 is LNHDA and CDR2 is SQIVND in the germline V gene (reference sequence). The CDR3 spans 13 residues. V dropped 5 bases and J dropped 12; count of bases not matched to a gene: 6. Here the CDR3 reads CASSQLAGGIQYF. DNA for the CDR3: TGTGCCAGTAGTCAACTAGCGGGGGGCATTCAGTATTTT. The full variable domain, with the rest looked up from reference TRBV19 and TRBJ2-3, is DGGITQSPKYLFRKEGQNVTLSCEQNLNHDAMYWYRQDPGQGLRLIYYSQIVNDFQKGDIAEGYSVSREKKESFPLTVTSAQKNPTAFYLCASSQLAGGIQYFGPGTRLTVL.

This rearrangement joins TRBV6-1 to TRBJ1-2; 10 bases are shared with TRBD1. The germline CDR1 and CDR2 sequences are MNHNS and SASEGT. Trimming cost V 4 bases and J 6 bases; bases outside gene matches: 20. This CDR3 spans 19 amino acids. DNA of the CDR3: TGTGCCAGCAGTGCGCATTCTACCTCCGGGACAGGGGCGTTCAATGGCTACACCTTC. As protein: CASSAHSTSGTGAFNGYTF.

This clone was found a few times. J is TRBJ2-2 and V is TRBV7-2, with TRBD2 matching over 7 bases. This CDR3 has 13 residues. J was trimmed by 4 bases and V by 7 bases; bases with no gene match: 3. Looked up from germline, CDR1 is SGHTA and CDR2 is FQGNSA. As DNA, the CDR3 is TGTGCCAGCACCCTAGCGGCCACCGGGGAGCTGTTTTTT. This sequence encodes CASTLAATGELFF.

The CDR3 is CASSIRTSGYAQVQYF. The CDR3 region has the DNA TGTGCCAGCAGCATCAGGACTAGCGGGTATGCCCAGGTGCAGTATTTT. The chain combines TRBV7-9 with TRBJ2-3; TRBD2 aligns across 11 bases. With V trimmed by 5 bases and J by 11 bases, 15 bases remained unmatched. There are 16 residues in the CDR3. Germline V lookup: CDR1 SEHNR, CDR2 FQNEAQ (reference sequence).

Only one count was recorded for this clone. CDR3 residues: CASGLTGNQPQHF. CDR3 DNA: TGTGCTAGTGGCCTGACAGGAAATCAGCCCCAGCATTTT. The chain joins TRBV12-5 to TRBJ1-5, with a tentative D call TRBD1 (6 bases). V was cut by 6 bases and J by 4 bases, with 10 bases left in between. CDR1 and CDR2 (germline): LGHNT, FRNRAP. The length of the CDR3 is 13 residues.

In this sample, this clone turned up a few times. The V call is TRBV6-5, the J call TRBJ1-1; D gene uncertain. Germline CDR1 MNHEY, CDR2 SVGAGI. The CDR3 has 12 amino acids. The V end lost 0 bases, the J end lost 10 bases, and 9 bases lay between the germline ends. The CDR3 bases are TGTGCCAGCAGTTACTCCGGTGGGAGAGCTTTCTTT. It codes for CASSYSGGRAFF.

V usage is TRBV15 and J usage is TRBJ2-2; 9 bases are a match to TRBD1. V lost 5 bases to trimming and J lost 7 bases; unmatched junction nucleotides: 8. The CDR3 is 15 residues long. The germline V gene encodes CDR1 LNHNV and CDR2 YYDKDF (reference sequence). CDR3 nucleotide sequence: TGTGCCACCAGCGGCTACAGGGGGCAAAACGGGGAGCTGTTTTTT. It codes for CATSGYRGQNGELFF.

CDR3 DNA: TGTGCCAGCAGCCAAGAGGAGGGGCAGGGGGAGTACGAGCAGTACTTC. Protein product: CASSQEEGQGEYEQYF. V is TRBV14 and J is TRBJ2-7, with a possible D match to TRBD1 (7 bases). V lost 0 bases, J lost 4 bases, and 16 bases lay in between. The CDR3 is 16 residues long. Germline V gene data show CDR1 as SGHDN and CDR2 as FVKESK.

This chain connects TRBV27 to TRBJ2-3; weak D call: TRBD2 (7 bases). CDR1 is MNHEY and CDR2 is SMNVEV in the germline V gene (reference sequence). V was shortened by 1 base and J by 3 bases, with 17 bases between the two germline ends. The CDR3 has 17 residues. The CDR3 DNA reads TGTGCCAGCAGTTTATATACGGGGGGCGCTCCAACAGATACGCAGTATTTT. Translation: CASSLYTGGAPTDTQYF.

The chain joins TRBV6-5 to TRBJ1-2; D may be TRBD1 (6 bases). Trimming pared 0 bases from V and 3 bases from J, leaving 11 bases between. Germline CDR1 reads MNHEY; CDR2 reads SVGAGI. This CDR3 is built from 15 residues. The CDR3 loop is CASSYSRQGYYGYTF. CDR3 DNA sequence: TGTGCCAGCAGTTACTCGAGGCAGGGGTACTATGGCTACACCTTC.

The chain employs TRBV21-1 and TRBJ1-5; the table calls TRBD1, which could not be checked here. TRBV21-1 is annotated as a pseudogene. The CDR3 is 14 amino acids. This CDR3 reads CASSIGNRAQPQHF. CDR3 bases: TGTGCCAGCAGCATAGGGAACAGGGCTCAGCCCCAGCATTTT.

J is TRBJ2-3 and V is TRBV7-2, with D possibly being TRBD2 (5 bases). CDR3 length: 15 amino acids. Germline assignment: CDR1 SGHTA and CDR2 FQGNSA. The germline V and J ends were trimmed by 10 bases and 4 bases, with 21 bases remaining between them. The CDR3 sequence: CATSGRGLISDTQYF. The DNA for the CDR3 is TGTGCCACCTCTGGACGTGGACTCATTTCAGATACGCAGTATTTT.

This clone was detected once. The chain couples TRBV5-5 to TRBJ2-2; no reliable D call. Trimming left V 2 bases short and J 2 bases short, with 13 bases between. The CDR3 length is 16 residues. CDR1 and CDR2 (germline): SGHKS, YYEKEE (reference sequence). In DNA form, the CDR3 reads TGTGCCAGCAGCTTTTACTACCAATTAAACACCGGGGAGCTGTTTTTT. It translates to CASSFYYQLNTGELFF.

This chain connects TRBV28 to TRBJ2-6; the D gene is possibly TRBD2 (5 bases). Germline loops: CDR1 MDHEN, CDR2 SYDVKM. CDR3 length: 15 amino acids. V was shortened by 5 bases and J by 3 bases, with 11 bases between the two germline ends. Written as DNA, the CDR3 is TGTGCCAGCAGTCCGGTTAGCGTTGGGGCCAACGTCCTGACTTTC. This codes for CASSPVSVGANVLTF.

This clone showed up many times. V and J are TRBV15 and TRBJ2-3, with 9 bases identical to TRBD1. Germline V lookup: CDR1 LNHNV, CDR2 YYDKDF (reference sequence). Trimming at V came to 0 bases and at J to 6 bases, leaving 7 bases not matched to a gene. The CDR3 extends over 16 amino acids. DNA for the CDR3: TGTGCCACCAGCAGAGATCCATGGACAGGGGTGGATACGCAGTATTTT. As protein: CATSRDPWTGVDTQYF.

This chain joins TRBV9 and TRBJ2-5, with D perhaps matching TRBD1 (6 bases). The CDR3 runs to 13 residues. Germline loops: CDR1 SGDLS, CDR2 YYNGEE. V was trimmed by 7 bases and J by 4 bases, leaving 14 bases between them. For the CDR3, the DNA is TGTGCCAGCGCGAGGGGGAGCGGAGAGACCCAGTACTTC. Its translation is CASARGSGETQYF.

The gene calls are TRBV11-3 and TRBJ2-1, with 8 positions matching TRBD2. The CDR3 has 18 residues. CDR1 and CDR2 (germline): SGHNT, YENEEA. Losses at the gene ends were 5 bases for V and 10 bases for J; bases not matched to a gene: 22. CDR3 amino acids: CASSPRSGGRLWVYEQFF. DNA of the CDR3: TGTGCCAGCAGCCCTAGGTCCGGCGGGAGGTTGTGGGTTTACGAGCAGTTCTTC.

The rearrangement joins TRBV6-5 to TRBJ1-1; 7 nucleotides match TRBD1. Germline CDR1 is MNHEY and CDR2 is SVGAGI. The CDR3 covers 15 residues. Germline trimming cut 0 bases from V and 5 bases from J; bases unmatched to any gene: 6. CDR3 sequence (DNA): TGTGCCAGCAGTTACTCTAGGGGGCTATGGACTGAAGCTTTCTTT. Translating gives CASSYSRGLWTEAFF.

The gene calls are TRBV12-5 and TRBJ2-1, with TRBD2 matching 9 bases. Looked up from germline, CDR1 is LGHNT and CDR2 is FRNRAP. V trimming: 0 bases; J trimming: 9 bases; junction bases outside the gene matches: 9. The CDR3 runs to 16 residues. Here the CDR3 DNA reads TGTGCTAGTGGTTTGGTAGTAGCGGGAGAATCTAGTGAGCAGTTCTTC. Translated, it gives CASGLVVAGESSEQFF. The full variable domain, in which reference TRBV12-5 and TRBJ2-1 provide the parts outside the CDR3, is DARVTQTPRHKVTEMGQEVTMRCQPILGHNTVFWYRQTMMQGLELLAYFRNRAPLDDSGMPKDRFSAEMPDATLATLKIQPSEPRDSAVYFCASGLVVAGESSEQFFGPGTRLTVL.

Only a few counts were recorded for this clone. V is TRBV19 and J is TRBJ2-2; 10 bases are shared with TRBD2. This CDR3 has 14 amino acids. Unmatched junction bases numbered 3, after V lost 5 bases and J lost 6 bases. Per germline, CDR1 LNHDA and CDR2 SQIVND (reference sequence). The CDR3 DNA is TGTGCCAGTAGTTTAGCGGGAGGCCCCGGGGAGCTGTTTTTT. Encoded protein: CASSLAGGPGELFF.

The chain has TRBV5-4 and TRBJ2-7, with a weak D call TRBD1 (6 bases). V was clipped by 3 bases and J by 5 bases, with 15 bases between them. The CDR3 covers 14 residues. From germline, CDR1 is SGHNT and CDR2 YYREEE (reference sequence). CDR3 in amino acids: CASSSKGTFDEQYF. Here the CDR3 DNA reads TGTGCCAGCAGCTCAAAGGGGACATTCGACGAGCAGTACTTC.

The chain couples TRBV6-1 to TRBJ1-3, with D possibly matching TRBD1 (5 bases). From germline, CDR1 is MNHNS and CDR2 SASEGT. The CDR3 consists of 15 residues. Trimming removed 7 bases from V and 1 base from J, with 14 bases in between. CDR3 amino acids: CASIDPAGSGNTIYF. The CDR3, as DNA: TGTGCCAGCATTGATCCGGCAGGGTCTGGAAACACCATATATTTT.

The gene calls are TRBV21-1 and TRBJ2-7; no DNA check was done on the table's D call, TRBD1. TRBV21-1 is designated a pseudogene. The CDR3 contains 15 residues. CDR3 loop: CASSKGARDTYEQYF. CDR3 coding DNA: TGTGCCAGCAGCAAAGGAGCCCGGGACACCTACGAGCAGTACTTC.

V and J are TRBV19 and TRBJ2-1; D remains ambiguous. The CDR3 runs 18 residues. Germline V lookup: CDR1 LNHDA, CDR2 SQIVND (reference sequence). V was trimmed by 4 bases and J by 0 bases, leaving 19 bases between them. This CDR3 is CASSTAAGAASSYNEQFF. The CDR3 region has the DNA TGTGCCAGTAGTACCGCGGCCGGCGCGGCGAGCTCCTACAATGAGCAGTTCTTC.

The chain is built from TRBV29-1 and TRBJ1-2; D might be TRBD1 (6 bases). This CDR3 region has 14 residues. CDR1 SQVTM and CDR2 ANQGSEA come from the germline V gene. V lost 7 bases, J lost 4 bases, and 19 bases lay in between. The CDR3 loop is CSGGSGTTLYGYTF. CDR3 coding DNA: TGCAGCGGGGGGTCCGGGACAACCCTCTATGGCTACACCTTC.